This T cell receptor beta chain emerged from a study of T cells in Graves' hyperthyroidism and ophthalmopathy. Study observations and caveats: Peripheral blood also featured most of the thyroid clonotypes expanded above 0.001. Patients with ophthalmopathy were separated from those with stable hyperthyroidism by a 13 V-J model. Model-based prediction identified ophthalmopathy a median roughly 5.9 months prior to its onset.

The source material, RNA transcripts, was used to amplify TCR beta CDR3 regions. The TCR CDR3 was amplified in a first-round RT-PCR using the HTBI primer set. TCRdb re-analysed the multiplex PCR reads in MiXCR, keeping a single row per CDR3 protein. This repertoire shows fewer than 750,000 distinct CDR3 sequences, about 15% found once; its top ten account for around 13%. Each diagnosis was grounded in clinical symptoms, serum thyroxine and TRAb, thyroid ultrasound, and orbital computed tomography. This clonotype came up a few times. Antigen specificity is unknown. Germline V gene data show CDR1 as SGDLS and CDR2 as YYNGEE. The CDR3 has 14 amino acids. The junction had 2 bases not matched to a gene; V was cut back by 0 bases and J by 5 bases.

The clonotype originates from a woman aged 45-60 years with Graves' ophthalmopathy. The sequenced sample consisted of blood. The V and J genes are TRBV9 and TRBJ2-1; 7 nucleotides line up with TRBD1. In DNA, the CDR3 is TGTGCCAGCAGCGTAGGGGGGACAGACAATGAGCAGTTCTTC. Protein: CASSVGGTDNEQFF. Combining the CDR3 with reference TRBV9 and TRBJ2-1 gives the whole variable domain DSGVTQTPKHLITATGQRVTLRCSPRSGDLSVYWYQQSLDQGLQFLIQYYNGEERAKGNILERFSAQQFPDLHSELNLSSLELGDSALYFCASSVGGTDNEQFFGPGTRLTVL.